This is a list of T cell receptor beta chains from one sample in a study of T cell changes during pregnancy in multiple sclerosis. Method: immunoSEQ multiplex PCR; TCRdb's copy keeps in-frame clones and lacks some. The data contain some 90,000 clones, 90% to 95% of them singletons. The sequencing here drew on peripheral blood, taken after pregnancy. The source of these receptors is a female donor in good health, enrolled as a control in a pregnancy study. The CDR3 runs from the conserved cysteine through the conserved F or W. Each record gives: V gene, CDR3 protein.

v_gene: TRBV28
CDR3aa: CASSIGGSADWHGYTF

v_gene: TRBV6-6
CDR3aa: CASSLRGQGFDEQYF

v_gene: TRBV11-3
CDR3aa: CASSPRGGTEAFF

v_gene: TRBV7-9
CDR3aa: CASSLLGRAHTEAFF

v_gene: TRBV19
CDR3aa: CASTETASTDTQYF

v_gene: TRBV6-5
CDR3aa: CASPPQRCRGGELFF

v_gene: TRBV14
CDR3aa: CASSRLTGMNTEAFF

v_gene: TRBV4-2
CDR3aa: CASSQGASPLHF

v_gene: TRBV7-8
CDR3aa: CASSTGRNTEAFF

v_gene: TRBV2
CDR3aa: CASREQGYEQYF

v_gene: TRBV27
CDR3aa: CASSFPRDSQIDYQPQHF

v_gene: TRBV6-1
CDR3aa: CASSTAGGSSYEQFF

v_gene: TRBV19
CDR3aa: CASSISKGVNTEAFF

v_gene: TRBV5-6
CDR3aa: CASSSSGTSGTDTQYF

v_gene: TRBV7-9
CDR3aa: CASSPWDRYNEKLFF

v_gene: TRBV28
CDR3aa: CASSFPGQSITNEKLFF

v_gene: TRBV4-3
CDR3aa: CASSLRQGVRETQYF

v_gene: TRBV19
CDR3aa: CASSIDPVPYGYTF

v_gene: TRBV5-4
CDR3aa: CASSGLAGGSDTQYF

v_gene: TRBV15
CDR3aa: CATSRTRGHSPLHF

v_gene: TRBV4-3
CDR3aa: CASSQDNGPGRGRYTEAFF

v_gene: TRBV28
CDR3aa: CASSLSGTGADTQYF

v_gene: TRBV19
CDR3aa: CASSMRRDGYTF

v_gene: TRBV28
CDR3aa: CASRGQGLGYTF

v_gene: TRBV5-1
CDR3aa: CASSLDPGGYNEQFF

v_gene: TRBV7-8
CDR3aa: CASSTGERNQPQHF

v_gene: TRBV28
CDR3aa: CASGTGVSEQYF

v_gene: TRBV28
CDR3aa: CASSTHKTQYF

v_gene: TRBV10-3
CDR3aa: CAISEPAGGPTGELFF

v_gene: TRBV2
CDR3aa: CASRQGLAGAEQYF

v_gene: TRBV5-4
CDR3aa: CASSFLGQGERDGYTF

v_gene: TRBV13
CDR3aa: CASSQALEPNYGYTF

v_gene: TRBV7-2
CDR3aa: CASSPLGGGGETQYF

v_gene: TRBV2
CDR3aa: CASSDTGGFSEKLFF

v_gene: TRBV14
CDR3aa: CASSQGRRSSANEKLFF

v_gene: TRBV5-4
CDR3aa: CASSSDTSTNEKLFF

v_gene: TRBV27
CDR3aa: CASRGAGDRYEQFF

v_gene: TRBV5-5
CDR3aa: CASSLSQDPRKLFF

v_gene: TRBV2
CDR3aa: CASRGGTSGVSSYNEQFF

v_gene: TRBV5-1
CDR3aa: CASSQTDRAQETQYF

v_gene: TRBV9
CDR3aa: CASSVGLAGVAETQYF

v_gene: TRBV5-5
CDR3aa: CASSGGGNYGYTF

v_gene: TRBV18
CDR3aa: CASSPVVASSYEQYF

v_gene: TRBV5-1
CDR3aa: CASSLHVVIQADEQYF

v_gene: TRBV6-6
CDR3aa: CASSRDRKFYGYTF

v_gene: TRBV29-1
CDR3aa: CSVVGAPGGTDTQYF

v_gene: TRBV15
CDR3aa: CATSRSRGNSQPQHF

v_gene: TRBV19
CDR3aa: CASRRQGGNTIYF

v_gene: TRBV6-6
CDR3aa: CASSSGQGFLSLHF

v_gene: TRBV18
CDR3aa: CASSQTGDGYTF

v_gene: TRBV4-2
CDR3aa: CASSQTGAGTVGYGYTF

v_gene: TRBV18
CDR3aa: CASSPGNTGELFF